A selection of T cell receptor beta chains follows, all from one sample in a study of blood T cell repertoires in COVID-19. The method was immunoSEQ multiplex PCR; TCRdb's version includes in-frame clones alone and lacks a portion of them. The sample includes 70,000 to 85,000 clones, approximately 78% of them seen just once. The sequencing input was peripheral blood. The receptors were gathered from a man aged 55-75 years with acute or convalescent COVID-19. Both conserved end residues are part of each CDR3. D genes are given only for firm matches. Clone sizes are given selectively: once, few, many, or a class where the clone is expanded.

abundance	v_gene	j_gene	d_gene	CDR3aa	CDR3nt
once	TRBV9	TRBJ1-6	TRBD1	CASSVRDRGNAPLHF	TGTGCCAGCAGCGTACGGGACAGGGGAAATGCACCCCTCCACTTT
.	TRBV5-1	TRBJ2-7	TRBD1	CASSFSLGQGSLVKSEQYF	TGCGCCAGCAGCTTTAGTTTAGGACAGGGGTCCCTTGTGAAAAGCGAGCAGTACTTC
.	TRBV4-1	TRBJ1-2	.	CASSQRPDTGYTF	TGCGCCAGCAGCCAAAGACCTGACACTGGCTACACCTTC
.	TRBV2	TRBJ1-4	.	CASSEVSEKLFF	TGTGCCAGCAGTGAAGTAAGCGAAAAACTGTTTTTT
.	TRBV11-3	TRBJ2-1	TRBD2	CASSSRLAGGWNEQFF	TGTGCCAGCAGCTCCCGACTAGCGGGAGGGTGGAATGAGCAGTTCTTC
once	TRBV7-2	TRBJ2-3	TRBD2	CASSLGRGGGSTDTQYF	TGTGCCAGCAGCTTAGGGCGGGGCGGGGGAAGCACAGATACGCAGTATTTT
.	TRBV2	TRBJ2-3	TRBD2	CASSRSSGGTSTDTQYF	TGTGCCAGCAGTAGGAGTAGCGGGGGGACAAGCACAGATACGCAGTATTTT
.	TRBV20-1	TRBJ2-7	TRBD1	CSGGQPHEQYF	TGCAGTGGGGGACAGCCCCACGAGCAGTACTTC
.	TRBV7-8	TRBJ2-7	TRBD2	CASSPGLARKEQYF	TGTGCCAGCAGCCCAGGACTAGCGAGAAAGGAGCAGTACTTC
.	TRBV9	TRBJ1-4	.	CASSVGGGNAEKLFF	TGTGCCAGCAGCGTAGGCGGAGGAAACGCTGAAAAACTGTTTTTT
.	TRBV7-6	TRBJ2-5	.	CASSPDGRETQYF	TGTGCCAGCAGTCCCGACGGGAGAGAGACCCAGTACTTC
.	TRBV7-2	TRBJ2-2	.	CASSLLGFANTGELFF	TGTGCCAGCAGCTTACTCGGGTTCGCGAACACCGGGGAGCTGTTTTTT
.	TRBV2	TRBJ1-1	.	CASSRQADTEAFF	TGTGCCAGCAGCAGACAGGCGGACACTGAAGCTTTCTTT
few	TRBV4-2	TRBJ2-4	TRBD1	CASSPGAGGNIQYF	TGTGCCAGCAGCCCCGGGGCAGGGGGAAACATTCAGTACTTC
.	TRBV19	TRBJ1-1	.	CASSIARNTEAFF	TGTGCCAGTAGTATAGCCAGGAACACTGAAGCTTTCTTT
few	TRBV11-2	TRBJ1-5	TRBD1	CASSAGQWGNSNQPQHF	TGTGCCAGCAGCGCGGGACAGTGGGGGAATAGCAATCAGCCCCAGCATTTT
.	TRBV6-5	TRBJ2-7	TRBD1	CASKGTDGEQYF	TGTGCCAGCAAAGGGACAGATGGCGAGCAGTACTTC
.	TRBV11-2	TRBJ2-3	TRBD2	CASSFRLAGRDTQYF	TGTGCCAGCAGCTTTCGACTAGCGGGAAGGGATACGCAGTATTTT
few	TRBV20-1	TRBJ1-1	TRBD1	CSARQGVTAFF	TGCAGTGCTAGACAGGGGGTGACGGCTTTCTTT
.	TRBV18	TRBJ1-3	.	CASSPPGFSGNTIYF	TGTGCCAGCTCACCCCCAGGCTTCTCTGGAAACACCATATATTTT
.	TRBV6-5	TRBJ2-7	.	CASSLTGLLGEQYF	TGTGCCAGCAGCCTAACGGGACTCCTCGGTGAGCAGTACTTC
.	TRBV12-5	TRBJ1-6	.	CASGLVRGSPLHF	TGTGCTAGTGGTTTGGTACGGGGTTCACCCCTCCACTTT
.	TRBV7-2	TRBJ1-2	.	CASSLDANYGYTF	TGTGCCAGCAGCTTAGACGCGAACTATGGCTACACCTTC
.	TRBV7-6	TRBJ2-3	TRBD1	CASSRQGSLSTDTQYF	TGTGCCAGCAGCAGACAGGGGTCCCTTAGCACAGATACGCAGTATTTT
.	TRBV9	TRBJ1-5	.	CASSEHQGNQPQHF	TGTGCCAGCAGCGAACACCAGGGAAATCAGCCCCAGCATTTT
.	TRBV5-1	TRBJ2-6	TRBD2	CASSAGRGGGNSGANVLTF	TGCGCCAGCAGCGCCGGGAGGGGCGGGGGGAACTCTGGGGCCAACGTCCTGACTTTC
.	TRBV6-6	TRBJ2-5	.	CASSYGSGDLETQYF	TGTGCCAGCAGTTACGGTAGCGGAGACCTAGAGACCCAGTACTTC
.	TRBV7-2	TRBJ2-2	.	CASNQPGLNTGELFF	TGTGCCAGCAACCAACCGGGACTGAACACCGGGGAGCTGTTTTTT
.	TRBV12-5	TRBJ1-4	.	CASGLGQRTVNEKLFF	TGTGCTAGTGGTTTGGGACAGAGAACCGTCAATGAAAAACTGTTTTTT
.	TRBV28	TRBJ2-1	TRBD1	CASSPTGVRNEQFF	TGTGCCAGCAGTCCGACAGGGGTTCGGAATGAGCAGTTCTTC
.	TRBV9	TRBJ1-2	TRBD1	CASRDDRGHGYTF	TGTGCCAGCAGAGATGACAGGGGCCATGGCTACACCTTC
.	TRBV11-2	TRBJ2-2	.	CASSLDGGAGELFF	TGTGCCAGCAGCTTAGATGGCGGGGCCGGGGAGCTGTTTTTT
.	TRBV5-1	TRBJ1-1	.	CASIMGPGTEAFF	TGCGCCAGCATAATGGGCCCGGGGACTGAAGCTTTCTTT
.	TRBV28	TRBJ2-4	.	CASRTRLAVIQYF	TGTGCCAGCAGAACCCGACTTGCGGTTATTCAGTACTTC
.	TRBV12-5	TRBJ2-7	.	CASGYGVGSYEQYF	TGTGCTAGTGGCTACGGGGTCGGATCCTACGAGCAGTACTTC
.	TRBV6-2/TRBV6-3	TRBJ1-1	.	CASSAQGEGDTEAFF	TGTGCCAGCAGTGCACAGGGCGAGGGGGACACTGAAGCTTTCTTT
.	TRBV3-1/TRBV3-2	TRBJ2-1	.	CASSQTRGNEQFF	TGTGCCAGCAGCCAGACTCGGGGGAATGAGCAGTTCTTC
few	TRBV18	TRBJ1-6	.	CASSPEGRNSPLHF	TGTGCCAGCTCACCGGAGGGTCGAAATTCACCCCTCCACTTT
.	TRBV10-1	TRBJ2-3	.	CASSENGVNTQYF	TGCGCCAGCAGTGAGAACGGAGTGAATACGCAGTATTTT
.	TRBV18	TRBJ2-3	TRBD2	CASSPLMTSGKDTDTQYF	TGTGCCAGCTCACCATTAATGACCAGCGGGAAAGACACAGATACGCAGTATTTT
.	TRBV5-4	TRBJ2-5	TRBD2	CASSRTSFEETQYF	TGTGCCAGCAGCCGGACTAGTTTCGAAGAGACCCAGTACTTC